The rows below give T cell receptor beta chains drawn from one sample of a study of shared clonotypes between healthy human individuals. Repertoires were generated with immunoSEQ multiplex PCR, while TCRdb's copy carries only in-frame clones and drops some. The sample contains under 600,000 clones, nearly 80% of which appear only once. Sequencing was performed on PBMCs. The receptor source for this set is a woman in her forties in good health. Some clones in this sample may be carry-over from other donors' samples. Both conserved end residues are part of each CDR3. The D gene is left open where the match is weak. Expanded clones get a size class; other rows say once, few or many, or leave the size out.

v_gene	j_gene	abundance	d_gene	CDR3aa	CDR3nt
TRBV10-3	TRBJ2-3	NA	NA	CATETRTTDTQYF	TGTGCCACCGAGACAAGGACCACAGATACGCAGTATTTT
TRBV11-2	TRBJ2-1	NA	NA	CASSLSASVGGYNEQFF	TGTGCCAGCAGCTTATCCGCGTCGGTGGGTGGTTACAATGAGCAGTTCTTC
TRBV6-1	TRBJ1-5	NA	NA	CASSHGGDQPQHF	TGTGCCAGCAGCCACGGGGGCGATCAGCCCCAGCATTTT
TRBV6-5	TRBJ2-1	NA	NA	CASSRLRDSYNEQFF	TGTGCCAGCAGTCGGCTGCGGGACTCGTACAATGAGCAGTTCTTC
TRBV15	TRBJ2-7	NA	NA	CATGLRRDGAYEQYF	TGTGCCACCGGGTTGAGGAGGGACGGAGCCTACGAGCAGTACTTC
TRBV27	TRBJ2-1	NA	NA	CASSSPTRLGHNEQFF	TGTGCCAGCAGTTCCCCGACTCGACTCGGTCACAATGAGCAGTTCTTC
TRBV2	TRBJ2-7	NA	TRBD2	CASSKSETSVYEQYF	TGTGCCAGCAGCAAATCCGAGACTAGCGTCTACGAGCAGTACTTC
TRBV7-9	TRBJ1-1	NA	NA	CASRKNTEAFF	TGTGCCAGCAGGAAAAACACTGAAGCTTTCTTT
TRBV7-6	TRBJ1-2	NA	TRBD1	CASSPGGDYGYTF	TGTGCCAGCAGTCCAGGGGGCGACTATGGCTACACCTTC
TRBV5-5	TRBJ2-2	NA	NA	CASSSDSAGELFF	TGTGCCAGCAGCTCAGACTCGGCCGGGGAGCTGTTTTTT
TRBV7-2	TRBJ2-3	NA	NA	CASSLAGYGASTDTQYF	TGTGCCAGCAGCTTAGCGGGTTACGGGGCTAGCACAGATACGCAGTATTTT
TRBV30	TRBJ1-6	NA	TRBD1	CAWSGGTGRSYNSPLHF	TGTGCCTGGAGTGGGGGGACAGGGAGGTCCTATAATTCACCCCTCCACTTT
TRBV9	TRBJ2-1	NA	NA	CASSSPLNPLLQFF	TGTGCCAGCAGCTCACCTCTAAATCCTTTACTCCAGTTCTTC
TRBV18	TRBJ2-1	NA	TRBD2	CASSPPGGVGDNEQFF	TGTGCCAGCTCACCACCGGGGGGGGTCGGAGACAATGAGCAGTTCTTC
TRBV10-3	TRBJ2-3	NA	NA	CAIRPPSTDTQYF	TGTGCCATCAGGCCCCCTAGCACAGATACGCAGTATTTT
TRBV21-1	TRBJ2-3	once	NA	CASSKFRATRSTDTQYF	TGTGCCAGCAGCAAATTTCGGGCGACACGCAGCACAGATACGCAGTATTTT
TRBV27	TRBJ1-2	NA	NA	CASSLSWQGNYGYTF	TGTGCCAGCAGTTTATCGTGGCAGGGAAACTATGGCTACACCTTC
TRBV6-1	TRBJ1-2	once	TRBD1	CASIPDRGRNYGYTF	TGTGCCAGCATCCCCGACAGGGGTCGGAACTATGGCTACACCTTC
TRBV7-8	TRBJ2-5	NA	NA	CASRGYRFRETQYF	TGTGCCAGCAGGGGGTACAGGTTCCGGGAGACCCAGTACTTC
TRBV15	TRBJ1-5	NA	NA	CATSRDSGTNQPQHF	TGTGCCACCAGCAGAGATTCGGGCACCAATCAGCCCCAGCATTTT
TRBV25-1	TRBJ1-4	NA	TRBD1	CATASRDRGRNEKLFF	TGTGCCACTGCGTCGAGGGACAGGGGGCGCAATGAAAAACTGTTTTTT
TRBV7-9	TRBJ2-1	NA	NA	CASSSITNEQFF	TGTGCCAGCAGCTCCATAACAAATGAGCAGTTCTTC
TRBV7-2	TRBJ2-3	NA	TRBD2	CASSLSSGRVDTQYF	TGTGCCAGCAGCTTATCTAGCGGGAGAGTGGATACGCAGTATTTT
TRBV7-2	TRBJ2-5	NA	TRBD2	CASSLGLAAQETQYF	TGTGCCAGCAGCTTAGGACTAGCGGCCCAAGAGACCCAGTACTTC
TRBV27	TRBJ2-7	NA	TRBD2	CASSPVGGSTYEQYF	TGTGCCAGCAGTCCGGTGGGCGGGAGCACCTACGAGCAGTACTTC
TRBV9	TRBJ2-1	NA	NA	CASSVDVGSYNEQFF	TGTGCCAGCAGCGTAGACGTGGGATCCTACAATGAGCAGTTCTTC
TRBV28	TRBJ2-7	NA	NA	CASSSLYFQGRDF	TGTGCCAGCAGTTCTTTGTACTTCCAGGGGCGCGACTTC
TRBV7-2	TRBJ2-5	NA	NA	CASSLEGTQYF	TGTGCCAGCAGCTTAGAAGGGACCCAGTACTTC
TRBV6-1	TRBJ2-7	NA	TRBD2	CASALAGVPYEQYF	TGTGCCAGTGCCCTAGCGGGAGTACCCTACGAGCAGTACTTC
TRBV2	TRBJ2-1	NA	TRBD2	CASETGGYNEQFF	TGTGCCAGCGAGACGGGAGGATACAATGAGCAGTTCTTC
TRBV4-2	TRBJ2-1	once	TRBD2	CASSQDPGTSGRSEEQFF	TGTGCCAGCAGCCAAGACCCCGGGACTAGCGGGAGAAGTGAAGAGCAGTTCTTC
TRBV6-1	TRBJ2-1	NA	TRBD2	CASKVGGRDNEQFF	TGTGCCAGCAAGGTGGGAGGGCGGGACAATGAGCAGTTCTTC
TRBV5-4	TRBJ1-3	once	NA	CASSLETALLGNTIYF	TGTGCCAGCAGCTTGGAAACGGCGCTCTTAGGAAACACCATATATTTT
TRBV11-2	TRBJ2-7	NA	TRBD2	CASSPAGGSYEQYF	TGTGCCAGCAGCCCCGCGGGAGGGTCCTACGAGCAGTACTTC
TRBV4-1	TRBJ1-1	NA	NA	CASSQWGEGSTEAFF	TGCGCCAGCAGCCAATGGGGGGAGGGGAGCACTGAAGCTTTCTTT
TRBV18	TRBJ1-1	NA	NA	CASSPGGAGEAFF	TGTGCCAGCTCACCAGGGGGCGCGGGTGAAGCTTTCTTT
TRBV5-4	TRBJ2-3	NA	TRBD2	CASSIPSGSTDTQYF	TGTGCCAGCAGCATCCCTAGCGGGAGCACAGATACGCAGTATTTT
TRBV5-1	TRBJ1-5	once	TRBD1	CASSLQGDEPQHF	TGCGCCAGCAGCTTGCAGGGGGATGAGCCCCAGCATTTT
TRBV5-1	TRBJ2-5	NA	NA	CASRIGPQSETQYF	TGCGCCAGCAGGATTGGCCCCCAATCAGAGACCCAGTACTTC
TRBV5-6	TRBJ1-4	NA	NA	CASSGGRHNEKLFF	TGTGCCAGCAGCGGAGGACGGCATAATGAAAAACTGTTTTTT
TRBV27	TRBJ2-7	NA	NA	CASSTGSLGPYEQYF	TGTGCCAGCAGTACAGGGTCCCTAGGACCCTACGAGCAGTACTTC
TRBV9	TRBJ2-2	NA	TRBD2	CASTLRERGKTGELFF	TGTGCCAGCACCCTAAGGGAGCGGGGAAAAACCGGGGAGCTGTTTTTT
TRBV5-6	TRBJ2-1	NA	NA	CASSSGTLLSYNEQFF	TGTGCCAGCAGCTCAGGGACTCTCCTCTCCTACAATGAGCAGTTCTTC
TRBV7-9	TRBJ2-1	once	TRBD2	CASSLAPAGSYNEQFF	TGTGCCAGCAGCTTAGCTCCAGCGGGGTCCTACAATGAGCAGTTCTTC
TRBV28	TRBJ1-4	NA	NA	CASTGTNNEKLFF	TGTGCCAGCACCGGGACAAACAATGAAAAACTGTTTTTT
TRBV7-2	TRBJ1-2	few	TRBD1	CASSSAQGARVYTF	TGTGCCAGCAGCTCCGCCCAGGGGGCGCGGGTCTACACCTTC
TRBV2	TRBJ1-2	NA	TRBD1	CASREVPGQGAHGYTF	TGTGCCAGCAGGGAAGTCCCGGGACAGGGGGCGCATGGCTACACCTTC